A single TCR beta chain is shown here with its context. Clones were sequenced by immunoSEQ multiplex PCR, and TCRdb holds only the in-frame ones, with some missing. The sample consists of some 70,000 clones, 70% to 85% of them appearing once. This sample was taken from a study of blood T cell repertoires in COVID-19. Study-wide context: Acute and convalescent COVID-19 specimens originated in the United States, Italy and Spain.

Germline V gene data show CDR1 as SQVTM and CDR2 as ANQGSEA. CDR3 length equals 13 residues. Trimming removed 6 bases at V and 6 bases at J, with 17 bases between. The chain employs TRBV29-1 and TRBJ1-1; the D gene is possibly TRBD1 (6 bases). The specimen was peripheral blood. The origin of this receptor is a woman aged 45-59 years with acute or convalescent COVID-19. CDR3 region: CSVKQGGGPEAFF. As DNA, the CDR3 is TGCAGCGTGAAACAGGGCGGGGGGCCTGAAGCTTTCTTT.